This T cell receptor (beta chain) was sequenced in a study of blood T cell repertoires in COVID-19. Overall study: Some COVID-19 samples were acute and others convalescent; all came from the United States, Italy and Spain.

The authors' processing: Amplification of reference gene primers was used by the study to estimate nucleated cell counts. TCRdb keeps only in-frame clones here, not all; method: immunoSEQ multiplex PCR. The V and J calls and the clone size are those of that table, but D and trimming were determined from the DNA. The sample has about 43,000 clones; roughly 89% are singletons. Germline V gene sequence: CDR1 SEHNR, CDR2 FQNEAQ (reference sequence). Losses at the gene ends were 0 bases for V and 3 bases for J; bases not matched to a gene: 1. CDR3 length equals 15 residues. The chain is built from TRBV7-9 and TRBJ1-4; 7 bases are a match to TRBD1. The source material was peripheral blood. The clonotype comes from a man in his sixties with active COVID-19. DNA for the CDR3: TGTGCCAGCAGCTTAGCCGGGACAGCTAATGAAAAACTGTTTTTT. Translating it yields CASSLAGTANEKLFF.